This TCR beta chain was captured in a study of blood T cells in healthy people across ages (dated by TCRdb to the mid-2010s). For the study in its entirety: Template switching captured roughly one uniquely barcoded TCR beta cDNA molecule per two T cells in model experiments. To track age-related changes in TCR beta repertoire diversity, the study relied on deep sequencing normalized with unique cDNA molecular identifiers. The study analyzed two additional independent replicas of 1 million unique cDNA reads from the same blood draw for two donors, one aged 18 to 30 and one aged 80 or older. Four age groups were formed from the donors: young (average approximately 15 years), middle-aged (approximately 41), aged (62) and long-lived (about 80).

The study at large found these results: As age increased, observed TCR beta diversity per million T cells dropped in a roughly linear way, and a significant reduction was already evident by age 40. The CMV infection status of donors was not known, potentially confounding age-related changes in expanded clonotypes. Observed TCR beta diversity correlated strongly with the percentage of naive T cells measured by flow cytometry. Since profiling was done on bulk unsorted PBMCs, naive and antigen-experienced compartments could not be conclusively compared. The long-lived group showed more naive CD4+ T cells, fewer expanded clones and increased TCR diversity than the aged group, suggesting age selection. Estimates of total diversity from one million sequenced T cells were regarded as lower bounds and underestimates.

Donors were a few dozen systemically healthy Caucasian individuals from Russia aged roughly 6 to 100 years. Approximately 10 milliliters of peripheral blood were collected from each donor into EDTA-treated Vacutainer tubes. PBMCs were isolated by Ficoll-Paque density-gradient centrifugation, with at least 6 million obtained per sample. Total RNA was extracted from PBMCs with Trizol reagent, with at least 5 micrograms obtained per sample. The percentages of naive CD45RAhigh/CD27high T cells were determined by flow cytometry on a PBMC aliquot from every donor. Comment on this clonotype: What this receptor recognizes is not known. No per-base quality is available; no much larger clone lies one base away.

The CDR3 goes from the cysteine to the phenylalanine over 15 residues. The read is trimmed to its CDR3 DNA, 45 bases read in frame from base 1. Trimming leaves V shorter by 5 bases and J shorter by 7 bases, with the junction holding 10 bases beyond the gene matches. CDR1 and CDR2, looked up from the germline V gene (reference sequence), are SEHNR and FQNEAQ. Library construction relied on 5' RACE. The sequencer was an Illumina HiSeq 2500. The second PCR ran for about 6 to 12 cycles and used a J-beta primer mix along with a sample-barcoded 5' primer. A template-switch 5' adaptor carrying 12 random nucleotides introduced a unique molecular identifier onto each TCR beta cDNA molecule. At least 3 million CDR3-containing paired-end reads were obtained from each sample. The Mint cDNA synthesis kit, primed by a TRBC-specific oligonucleotide, was used to synthesize first-strand cDNA from all RNA. After uracil-DNA glycosylase treatment, a first 18-cycle PCR used universal primers M1SS and BC2_uni_R on all cDNA. The study's processing was this. Each sample was normalized by randomly selecting 1 million high-quality reads, each carrying a distinct molecular identifier. Reads with shared molecular identifiers were discarded instead of being binned into consensus sequences. MiTCR, with a Q25 quality threshold and the strictest error-elimination algorithm, was used for CDR3 identification, clonotype clustering and error correction. A nonparametric unseen species model with Euler transformation was used to estimate a lower bound on total TCR beta diversity. In-frame beta chains were kept once TCRdb had trimmed the public reads at Q25 with fastp and called clones with MiXCR. For every CDR3 protein sequence, its rows merge into one entry that carries the most common genes and DNA. The V and J calls were not made by the authors but by TCRdb's processing. The sample table shows more than 750,000 distinct CDR3 sequences, and 25% to 35% are seen once. The top ten hold 10% of the sample.

In addition, the sample was reused for a study of T cells of mothers and their children. That second publication adds: Nine systemically healthy Caucasian individuals served as donors, namely three mothers together with their six children. cDNA synthesis consumed the entire amount of extracted RNA, loaded at approximately 1.5 ug RNA in each 15 ul reaction. In the second PCR, the M1S primer added sample barcodes and 2-4 random nucleotides. Each mother yielded over 9 million TCR beta CDR3 reads and each child 3 million to 3.5 million reads. TCR recombination output is similarly shaped by thymic selection in related and unrelated pairs, with a minor effect exerted by inherited differences. Related mother-child pairs always showed normalized repertoire overlap that was slightly higher than in unrelated mother-child pairs, though the difference was never significant. With a sensitivity of approximately 96 clones per million clonotypes, no persistent microchimeric T cell clones were detected. To look for features that set related mother-child pairs apart from unrelated individuals, the researchers ran deep NGS to compare the TCR beta repertoires of mothers and children. The mean age was 40 +/- 4 years for the mothers and approximately 11 +/- 4 years for the children. After adapters were ligated using NEBNext reagents, the libraries underwent 100+100 nt paired-end sequencing on an Illumina HiSeq 2000. To prevent cross-contamination, the mother and child libraries were prepared a month apart and were sequenced in separate runs. Each donor had between about 450,000 and 2,100,000 distinct TCR beta clonotypes identified. Naive TCR beta clonotypes were estimated from low-frequency clonotypes matched to each donor's FACS-determined naive share, without sorting.

The chain couples TRBV7-9 to TRBJ2-1; TRBD1 fits 8 bases in the junction. The clonotype was recovered from a woman between 40 and 50 years old in good health. Sequenced input: blood. DNA sequence: TGTGCCAGCAGCCTTACCGGGACAGGAAAGAATGAGCAGTTCTTC. This encodes CASSLTGTGKNEQFF.